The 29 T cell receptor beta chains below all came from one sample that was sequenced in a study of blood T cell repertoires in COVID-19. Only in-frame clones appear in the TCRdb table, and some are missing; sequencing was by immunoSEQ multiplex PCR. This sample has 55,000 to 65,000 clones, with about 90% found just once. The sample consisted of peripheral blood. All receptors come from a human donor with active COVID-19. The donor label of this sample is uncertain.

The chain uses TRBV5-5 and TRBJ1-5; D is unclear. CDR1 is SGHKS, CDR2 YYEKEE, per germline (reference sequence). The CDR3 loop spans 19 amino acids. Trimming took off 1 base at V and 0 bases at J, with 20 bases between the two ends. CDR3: CASSLNGDPAVYSNQPQHF. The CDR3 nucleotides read TGTGCCAGCAGCTTGAACGGTGATCCTGCCGTATATAGCAATCAGCCCCAGCATTTT. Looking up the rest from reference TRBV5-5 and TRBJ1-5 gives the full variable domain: DAGVTQSPTHLIKTRGQQVTLRCSPISGHKSVSWYQQVLGQGPQFIFQYYEKEERGRGNFPDRFSARQFPNYSSELNVNALLLGDSALYLCASSLNGDPAVYSNQPQHFGDGTRLSIL.

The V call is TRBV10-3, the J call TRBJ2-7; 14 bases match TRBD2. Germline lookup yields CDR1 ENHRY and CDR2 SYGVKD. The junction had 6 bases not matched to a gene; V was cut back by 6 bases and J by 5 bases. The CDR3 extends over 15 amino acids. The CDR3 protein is CAISEGTSGSNEQYF. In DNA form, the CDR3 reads TGTGCCATCAGCGAGGGGACTAGCGGGAGTAACGAGCAGTACTTC.

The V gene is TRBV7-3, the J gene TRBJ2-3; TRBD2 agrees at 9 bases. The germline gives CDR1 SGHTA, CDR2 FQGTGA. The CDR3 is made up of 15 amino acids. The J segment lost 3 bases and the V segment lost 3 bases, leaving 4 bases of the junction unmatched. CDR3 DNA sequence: TGTGCCAGCAGCTTGGCGGGGGGGCAAACAGATACGCAGTATTTT. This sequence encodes CASSLAGGQTDTQYF.

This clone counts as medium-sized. DNA of the CDR3: TGTGCCAGCAGCTCCGGTGGAGGAACTGAAGCTTTCTTT. Translating it yields CASSSGGGTEAFF. This chain uses TRBV11-2 with TRBJ1-1; no clear D gene. The CDR3 spans 13 residues. Per the germline V gene, CDR1 is SGHAT and CDR2 is FQNNGV. V gave up 4 bases and J gave up 5 bases, with 11 bases separating them.

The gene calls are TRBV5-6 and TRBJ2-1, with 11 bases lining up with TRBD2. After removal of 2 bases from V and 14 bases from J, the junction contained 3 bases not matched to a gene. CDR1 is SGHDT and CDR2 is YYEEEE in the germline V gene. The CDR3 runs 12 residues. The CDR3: CASSLLAGEEFF. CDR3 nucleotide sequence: TGTGCCAGCAGCTTACTAGCGGGGGAAGAGTTCTTC. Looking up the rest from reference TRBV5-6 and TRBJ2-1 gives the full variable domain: DAGVTQSPTHLIKTRGQQVTLRCSPKSGHDTVSWYQQALGQGPQFIFQYYEEEERQRGNFPDRFSGHQFPNYSSELNVNALLLGDSALYLCASSLLAGEEFFGPGTRLTVL.

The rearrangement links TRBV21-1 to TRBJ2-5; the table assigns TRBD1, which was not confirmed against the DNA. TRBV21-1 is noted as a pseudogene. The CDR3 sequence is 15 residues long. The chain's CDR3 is CASSKGGTAKETQYF. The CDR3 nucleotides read TGTGCCAGCAGCAAAGGCGGGACAGCCAAAGAGACCCAGTACTTC.

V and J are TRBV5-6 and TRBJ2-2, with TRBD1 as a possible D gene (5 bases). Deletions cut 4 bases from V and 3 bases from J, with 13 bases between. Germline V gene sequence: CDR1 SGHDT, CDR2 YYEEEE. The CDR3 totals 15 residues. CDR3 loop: CASSPAGQDTGELFF. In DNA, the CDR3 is TGTGCCAGCAGCCCGGCAGGACAAGACACCGGGGAGCTGTTTTTT.

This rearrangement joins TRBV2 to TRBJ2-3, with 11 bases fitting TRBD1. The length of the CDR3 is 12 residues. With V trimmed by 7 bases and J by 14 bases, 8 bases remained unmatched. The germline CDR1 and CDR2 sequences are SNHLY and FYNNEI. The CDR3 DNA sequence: TGTGCCAGCAACGAAGTGGGGACAGGGGGGTATTTT. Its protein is CASNEVGTGGYF.

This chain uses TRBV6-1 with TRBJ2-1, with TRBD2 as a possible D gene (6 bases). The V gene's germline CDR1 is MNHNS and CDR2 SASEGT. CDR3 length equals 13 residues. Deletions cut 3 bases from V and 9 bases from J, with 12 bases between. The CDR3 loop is CASSEVGAGEQFF. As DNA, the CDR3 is TGTGCCAGCAGTGAGGTGGGAGCGGGTGAGCAGTTCTTC.

The CDR3 spells CASSQERGTGVADTQYF. The CDR3 DNA follows: TGTGCCAGCAGCCAAGAACGAGGGACAGGGGTGGCAGATACGCAGTATTTT. This chain connects TRBV4-2 to TRBJ2-3; 10 nucleotides line up with TRBD1. CDR1 is LGHNA and CDR2 is YNFKEQ in the germline V gene. The CDR3 spans 17 residues. V shed 0 bases and J 4 bases; nucleotides not matched to a gene: 7.

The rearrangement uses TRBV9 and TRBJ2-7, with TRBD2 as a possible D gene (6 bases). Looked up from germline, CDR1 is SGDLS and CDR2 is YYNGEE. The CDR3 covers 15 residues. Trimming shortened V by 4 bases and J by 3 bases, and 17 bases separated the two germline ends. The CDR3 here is CASSPRGQGGYEQYF. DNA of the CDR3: TGTGCCAGCAGCCCGAGAGGGCAGGGAGGCTACGAGCAGTACTTC. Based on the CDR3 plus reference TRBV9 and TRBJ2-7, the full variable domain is DSGVTQTPKHLITATGQRVTLRCSPRSGDLSVYWYQQSLDQGLQFLIQYYNGEERAKGNILERFSAQQFPDLHSELNLSSLELGDSALYFCASSPRGQGGYEQYFGPGTRLTVT.

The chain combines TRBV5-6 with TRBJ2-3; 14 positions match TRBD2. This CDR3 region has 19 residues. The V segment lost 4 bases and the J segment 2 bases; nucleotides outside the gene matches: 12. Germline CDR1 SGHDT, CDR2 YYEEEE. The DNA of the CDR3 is TGTGCCAGCAGCCTGGGACTAGCGGGAGCCCTTGTGGACACAGATACGCAGTATTTT. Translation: CASSLGLAGALVDTDTQYF.

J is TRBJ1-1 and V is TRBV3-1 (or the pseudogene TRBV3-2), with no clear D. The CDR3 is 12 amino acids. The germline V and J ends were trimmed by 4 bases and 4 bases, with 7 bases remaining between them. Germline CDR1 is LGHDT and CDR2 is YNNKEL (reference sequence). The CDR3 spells CASSPRGTEAFF. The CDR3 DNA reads TGTGCCAGCAGCCCTCGGGGCACTGAAGCTTTCTTT.

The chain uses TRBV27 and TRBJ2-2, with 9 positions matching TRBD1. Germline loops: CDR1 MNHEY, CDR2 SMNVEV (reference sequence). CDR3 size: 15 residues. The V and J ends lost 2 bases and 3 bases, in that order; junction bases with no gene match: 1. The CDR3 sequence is CASSLRQGDTGELFF. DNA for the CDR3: TGTGCCAGCAGTTTAAGACAGGGGGACACCGGGGAGCTGTTTTTT.

CDR3 amino acids: CASTPGTGRYEQYF. The CDR3 bases are TGTGCCAGCACTCCCGGGACAGGGCGCTACGAGCAGTACTTC. The rearrangement uses TRBV28 and TRBJ2-7; 9 nucleotides match TRBD1. There are 14 residues in the CDR3. Germline V gene data show CDR1 as MDHEN and CDR2 as SYDVKM. V lost 7 bases and J lost 3; bases outside the gene matches: 7.

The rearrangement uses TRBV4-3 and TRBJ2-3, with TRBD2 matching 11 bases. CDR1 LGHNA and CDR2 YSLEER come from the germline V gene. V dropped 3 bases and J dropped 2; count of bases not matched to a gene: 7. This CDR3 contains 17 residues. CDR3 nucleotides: TGCGCCAGCAGCCAGGGTCCGACTAGCGGGGCCACAGATACGCAGTATTTT. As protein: CASSQGPTSGATDTQYF.

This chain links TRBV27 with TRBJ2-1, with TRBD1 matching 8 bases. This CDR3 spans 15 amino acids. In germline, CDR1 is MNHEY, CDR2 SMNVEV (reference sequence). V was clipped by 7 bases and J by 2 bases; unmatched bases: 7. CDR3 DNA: TGTGCCAGCATTTCGGCAGGGGGCACCTACAATGAGCAGTTCTTC. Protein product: CASISAGGTYNEQFF.

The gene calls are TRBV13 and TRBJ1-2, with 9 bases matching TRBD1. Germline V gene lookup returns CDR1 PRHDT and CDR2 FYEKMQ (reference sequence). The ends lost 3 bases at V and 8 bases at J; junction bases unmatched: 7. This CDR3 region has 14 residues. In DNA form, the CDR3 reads TGTGCCAGCAGCTTCGGACAGGGGCTGGGGGGCTACACCTTC. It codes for CASSFGQGLGGYTF. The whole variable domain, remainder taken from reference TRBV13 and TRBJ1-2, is AAGVIQSPRHLIKEKRETATLKCYPIPRHDTVYWYQQGPGQDPQFLISFYEKMQSDKGSIPDRFSAQQFSDYHSELNMSSLELGDSALYFCASSFGQGLGGYTFGSGTRLTVV.

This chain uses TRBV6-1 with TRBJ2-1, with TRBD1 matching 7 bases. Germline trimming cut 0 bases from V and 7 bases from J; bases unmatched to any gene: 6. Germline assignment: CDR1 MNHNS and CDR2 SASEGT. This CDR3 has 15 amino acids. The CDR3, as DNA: TGTGCCAGCAGTGAAGCGTTGGCAGGGGGAAATGAGCAGTTCTTC. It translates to CASSEALAGGNEQFF.

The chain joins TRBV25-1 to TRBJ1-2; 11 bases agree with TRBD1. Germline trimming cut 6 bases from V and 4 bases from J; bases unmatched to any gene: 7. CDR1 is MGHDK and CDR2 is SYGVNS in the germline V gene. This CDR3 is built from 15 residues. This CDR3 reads CASRGQGVNFYGYTF. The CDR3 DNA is TGTGCCAGCAGGGGACAGGGGGTTAACTTCTATGGCTACACCTTC.

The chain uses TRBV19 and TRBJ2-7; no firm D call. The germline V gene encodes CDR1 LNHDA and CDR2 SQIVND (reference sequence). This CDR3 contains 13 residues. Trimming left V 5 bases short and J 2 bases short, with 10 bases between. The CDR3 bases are TGTGCCAGTAGTGGTAGCAGAGCCTACGAGCAGTACTTC. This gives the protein CASSGSRAYEQYF.

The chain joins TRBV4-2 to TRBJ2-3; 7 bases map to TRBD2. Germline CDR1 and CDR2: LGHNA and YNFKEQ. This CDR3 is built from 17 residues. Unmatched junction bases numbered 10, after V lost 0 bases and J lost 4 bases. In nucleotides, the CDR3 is TGTGCCAGCAGCCAAGAGACGGCGGGAGTAGTACCAGATACGCAGTATTTT. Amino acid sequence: CASSQETAGVVPDTQYF.

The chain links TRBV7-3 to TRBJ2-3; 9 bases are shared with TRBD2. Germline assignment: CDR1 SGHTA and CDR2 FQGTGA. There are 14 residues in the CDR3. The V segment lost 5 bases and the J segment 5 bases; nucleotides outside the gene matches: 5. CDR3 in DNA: TGTGCCAGCAGCCCTGCGGGAGGGGGAGATACGCAGTATTTT. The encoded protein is CASSPAGGGDTQYF.

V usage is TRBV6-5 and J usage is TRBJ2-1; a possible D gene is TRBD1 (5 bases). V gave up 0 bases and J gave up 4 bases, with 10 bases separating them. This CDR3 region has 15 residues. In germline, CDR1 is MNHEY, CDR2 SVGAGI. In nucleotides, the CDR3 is TGTGCCAGCAGTTACTCGGAGACAGCTTACAATGAGCAGTTCTTC. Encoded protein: CASSYSETAYNEQFF.

CDR3 sequence: CASSYIGTSGGSNTDTQYF. CDR3 nucleotide sequence: TGTGCCAGCAGTTACATCGGGACTAGCGGGGGATCCAACACAGATACGCAGTATTTT. This rearrangement joins TRBV6-2 or TRBV6-3 to TRBJ2-3, with 14 bases that match TRBD2. This CDR3 has 19 residues. CDR1 is MNHEY and CDR2 is SVGEGT in the germline V gene. J was trimmed by 2 bases and V by 2 bases; bases with no gene match: 9.

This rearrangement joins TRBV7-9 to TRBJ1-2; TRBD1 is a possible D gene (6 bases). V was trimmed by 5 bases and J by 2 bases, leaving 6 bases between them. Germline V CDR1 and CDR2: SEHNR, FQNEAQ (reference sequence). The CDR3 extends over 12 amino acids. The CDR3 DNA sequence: TGTGCCAGCAGCGGACAGAACTATGGCTACACCTTC. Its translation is CASSGQNYGYTF.

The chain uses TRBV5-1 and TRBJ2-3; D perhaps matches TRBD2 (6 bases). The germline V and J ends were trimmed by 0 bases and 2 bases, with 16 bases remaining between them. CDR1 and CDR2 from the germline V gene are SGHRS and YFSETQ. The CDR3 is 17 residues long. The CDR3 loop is CASSLDRRALSTDTQYF. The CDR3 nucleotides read TGCGCCAGCAGCTTGGACCGGAGGGCTCTTTCCACAGATACGCAGTATTTT.

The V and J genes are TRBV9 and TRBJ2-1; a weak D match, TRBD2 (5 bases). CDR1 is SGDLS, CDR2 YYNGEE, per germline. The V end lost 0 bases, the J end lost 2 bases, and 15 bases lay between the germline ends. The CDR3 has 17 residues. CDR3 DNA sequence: TGTGCCAGCAGCGTAGCCTTAACGGGGAATCCCTACAATGAGCAGTTCTTC. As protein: CASSVALTGNPYNEQFF.

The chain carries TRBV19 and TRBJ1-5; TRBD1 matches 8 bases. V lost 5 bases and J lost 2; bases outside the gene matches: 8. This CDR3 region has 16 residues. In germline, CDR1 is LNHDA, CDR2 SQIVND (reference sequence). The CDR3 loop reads CASSLRTGFGNQPQHF. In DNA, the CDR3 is TGTGCCAGTAGTCTAAGGACAGGGTTTGGCAATCAGCCCCAGCATTTT.